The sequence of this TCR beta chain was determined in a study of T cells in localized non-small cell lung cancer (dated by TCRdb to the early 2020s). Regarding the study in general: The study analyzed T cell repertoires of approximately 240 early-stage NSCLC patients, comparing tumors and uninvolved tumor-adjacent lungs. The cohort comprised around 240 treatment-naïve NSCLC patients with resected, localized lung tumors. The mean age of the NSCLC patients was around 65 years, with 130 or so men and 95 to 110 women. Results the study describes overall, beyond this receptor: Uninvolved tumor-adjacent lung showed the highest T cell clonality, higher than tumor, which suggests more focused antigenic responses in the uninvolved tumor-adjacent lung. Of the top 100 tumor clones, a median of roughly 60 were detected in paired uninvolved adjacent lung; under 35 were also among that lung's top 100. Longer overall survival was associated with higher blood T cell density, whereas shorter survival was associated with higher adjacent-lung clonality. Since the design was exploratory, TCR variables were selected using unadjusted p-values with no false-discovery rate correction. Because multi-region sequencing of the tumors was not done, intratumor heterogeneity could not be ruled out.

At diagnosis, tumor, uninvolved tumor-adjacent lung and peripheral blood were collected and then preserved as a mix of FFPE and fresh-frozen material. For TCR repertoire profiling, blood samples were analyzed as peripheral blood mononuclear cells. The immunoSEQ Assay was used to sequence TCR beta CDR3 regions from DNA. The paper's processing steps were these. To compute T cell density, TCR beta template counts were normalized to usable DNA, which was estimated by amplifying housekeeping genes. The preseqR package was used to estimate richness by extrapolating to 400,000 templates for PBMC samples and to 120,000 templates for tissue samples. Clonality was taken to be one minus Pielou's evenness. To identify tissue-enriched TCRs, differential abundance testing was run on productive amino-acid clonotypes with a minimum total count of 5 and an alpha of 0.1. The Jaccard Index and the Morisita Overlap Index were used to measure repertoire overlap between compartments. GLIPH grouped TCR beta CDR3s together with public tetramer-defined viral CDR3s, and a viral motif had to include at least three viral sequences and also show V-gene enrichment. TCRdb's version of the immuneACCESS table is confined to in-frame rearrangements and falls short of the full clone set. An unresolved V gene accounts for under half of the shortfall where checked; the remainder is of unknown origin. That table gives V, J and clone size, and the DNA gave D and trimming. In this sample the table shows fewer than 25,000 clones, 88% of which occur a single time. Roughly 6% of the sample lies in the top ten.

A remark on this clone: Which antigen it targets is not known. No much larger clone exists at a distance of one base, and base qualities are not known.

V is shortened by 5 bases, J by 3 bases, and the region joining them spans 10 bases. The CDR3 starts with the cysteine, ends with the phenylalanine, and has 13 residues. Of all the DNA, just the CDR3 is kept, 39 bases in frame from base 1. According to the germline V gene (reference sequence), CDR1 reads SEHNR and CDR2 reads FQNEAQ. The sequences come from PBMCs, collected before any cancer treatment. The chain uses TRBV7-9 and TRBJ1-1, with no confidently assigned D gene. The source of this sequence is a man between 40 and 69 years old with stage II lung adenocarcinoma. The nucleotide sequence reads TGTGCCAGCAGCGAAACAGTGGACACTGAAGCTTTCTTT. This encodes CASSETVDTEAFF.